The 5 T cell receptor beta chains presented below share a single source sample, sequenced in a study of blood T cells in healthy people across ages. Alongside a J-beta primer mix, a sample-barcoded 5' primer served in a second PCR lasting about 6 to 12 cycles. TCRdb re-called the 5' RACE reads with MiXCR, one entry per CDR3 protein. The table lists 750,000 to 950,000 distinct CDR3 sequences, about 53% of them singletons. Material for sequencing was blood. The receptor set was obtained from an older man in good health.

The chain couples TRBV3-1 to TRBJ2-1; the D gene could be TRBD1 or TRBD2 (5 bases each). Germline V gene data show CDR1 as LGHDT and CDR2 as YNNKEL (reference sequence). The CDR3 length is 14 residues. V was cut by 0 bases and J by 8 bases, with 11 bases left in between. In DNA, the CDR3 is TGTGCCAGCAGCCAAGATTGGGGGTCCGATGAGCAGTTCTTC. Translating gives CASSQDWGSDEQFF.

The rearrangement joins TRBV9 to TRBJ1-2; 7 bases agree with TRBD1. The CDR3 is made up of 14 amino acids. V shed 1 base and J 5 bases; nucleotides not matched to a gene: 5. The germline CDR1 and CDR2 sequences are SGDLS and YYNGEE. The CDR3 sequence is CASSVSPGGYGYTF. CDR3 sequence (DNA): TGTGCCAGCAGCGTATCCCCAGGGGGATATGGCTACACCTTC.

The chain is built from TRBV4-2 and TRBJ1-6; the match to TRBD1 covers 9 bases. J was trimmed by 7 bases and V by 3 bases; bases with no gene match: 4. The CDR3 length is 15 residues. The germline gives CDR1 LGHNA, CDR2 YNFKEQ. CDR3 nucleotides: TGTGCCAGCAGCCACCCAGACAGGGGGAATTCACCCCTCCACTTT. It yields the protein CASSHPDRGNSPLHF.

The rearrangement links TRBV11-2 to TRBJ2-1; no firm D call. This CDR3 has 14 residues. Germline V gives CDR1 SGHAT, CDR2 FQNNGV. Trimming cost V 5 bases and J 4 bases, with 12 bases left between them. This chain's CDR3 is CASSDTGRYNEQFF. The CDR3 bases are TGTGCCAGCAGCGACACCGGGCGATACAATGAGCAGTTCTTC.

The CDR3 nucleotides are TGTGCCAGCTCCCCCGGGGGCAGGGGAGACTACGAGCAGTACTTC. Its protein product is CASSPGGRGDYEQYF. The chain recombines TRBV28 with TRBJ2-7; either TRBD1 or TRBD2 may fit D (6 bases each). Trimming stripped 8 bases from V and 3 bases from J, with 20 bases between. Germline CDR1 and CDR2: MDHEN and SYDVKM. The CDR3 is 15 residues long.